This T cell receptor beta chain was retrieved from a study of CD8+ T cells in alopecia areata. Study results and limitations: Throughout tofacitinib, many expanded lesional clones continued to persist in scalp and blood.

Extracted from the samples, RNA was reverse transcribed into cDNA to serve as the sequencing template. The method was immunoSEQ multiplex PCR; TCRdb's version includes in-frame clones alone and lacks a portion of them. The repertoire includes 100,000 to 140,000 clones, 84% of them detected once, and about 24% sits in the top ten. The V end was cut by 6 bases, the J end by 5 bases, with 16 bases between. The length of the CDR3 is 14 residues. Per germline, CDR1 KGHSH and CDR2 LQKENI. As concerns this clone: Its antigen remains unidentified.

Indicated treatment: oral pan-JAK inhibitor, 5-10 mg twice daily. This sequence originates from a human donor with alopecia areata. Sequenced material: CD8+ T cells sorted from blood, taken at week 24, from a patient treated with tofacitinib. This chain connects TRBV18 to TRBJ1-1, with a weak D call TRBD1 (5 bases). Here the CDR3 reads CASSDGGGWTEAFF. CDR3 bases: TGTGCCAGCTCCGATGGTGGGGGATGGACTGAAGCTTTCTTT.